This TCR beta chain stems from a study of CD8 T cells in ankylosing spondylitis. General observations from the study: Disease-associated clones were reportedly significantly overrepresented in matched ankylosing spondylitis synovial fluid.

This clonotype has a count of ten or more. Its target is not known. Molecular-barcoded quantitative 5'-RACE produced these TCR beta libraries. Via MiXCR, TCRdb re-called the 5' RACE reads, giving one row per CDR3 protein. The table shows some 120,000 distinct CDR3 sequences, with about 7% occurring only once. The sample consisted of blood, either unsorted or a sorted T cell fraction (not recorded which). The TCR originated in a male donor with ankylosing spondylitis or in good health (not recorded which).

The CDR3: CASSGQDGSSGNTIYF. The CDR3 nucleotides read TGTGCCAGCAGCGGACAGGACGGCAGCTCTGGAAACACCATATATTTT. V and J are TRBV7-6 and TRBJ1-3; 7 bases map to TRBD1. The germline CDR1 and CDR2 sequences are SGHVS and FNYEAQ. CDR3 length: 16 residues. V gave up 5 bases and J gave up 0 bases; unmatched junction bases: 7.